The rows below give T cell receptor beta chains drawn from one sample of a study of human T cells and chemical hapten exposure. TCRdb used MiXCR to reprocess the RACE reads, holding one entry per CDR3 protein. The sample comprises about 140,000 distinct CDR3 sequences, 12% of which are singletons, and 1.3% to 1.5% rests with the top ten. Sequenced here: whole blood, sampled in connection with sensitization to the hapten diphenylcyclopropenone (DPC). The receptors shown here come from a woman between 50 and 59 years old with alopecia areata. Some clones in this sample may be carry-over from other donors' samples. CDR3s include the opening cysteine and the closing phenylalanine or tryptophan. A D gene is named only where the DNA matches it firmly. The size entry is marked missing in some rows and otherwise reads once, few, many or a size class.

V gene,clone size,J gene,D gene,CDR3 protein,CDR3 DNA
TRBV6-5,many,TRBJ1-6,-,CASSRTGAPLHF,TGTGCCAGCAGCAGGACTGGGGCACCCCTCCACTTT
TRBV5-1,-,TRBJ1-6,-,CASSLQAEQSPLHF,TGCGCCAGCAGCTTGCAGGCAGAACAGTCACCCCTCCACTTT
TRBV4-2,few,TRBJ1-5,-,CASSQVVGSGNQPQHF,TGTGCCAGCAGCCAAGTGGTGGGGTCAGGCAATCAGCCCCAGCATTTT
TRBV20-1,-,TRBJ2-7,-,CSAYRPRDEQYF,TGCAGTGCTTACCGGCCCCGCGACGAGCAGTACTTC
TRBV5-1,few,TRBJ2-2,TRBD1,CASRTQPGTGGGTGELFF,TGCGCCAGCAGGACGCAACCTGGGACAGGGGGCGGCACCGGGGAGCTGTTTTTT
TRBV6-5,-,TRBJ1-1,-,CASSRGQLNSEAFF,TGTGCCAGCAGCCGCGGACAGTTAAACTCTGAAGCTTTCTTT
TRBV20-1,-,TRBJ2-1,TRBD2,CSAVSGRGYNEQFF,TGCAGTGCCGTTAGCGGGAGGGGCTACAATGAGCAGTTCTTC
TRBV27,few,TRBJ2-1,-,CASSKSTGNNEQFF,TGTGCCAGCAGTAAGTCGACCGGAAACAATGAGCAGTTCTTC
TRBV28,many,TRBJ1-5,-,CASSLGPVNQPQHF,TGTGCCAGCAGTTTAGGTCCGGTAAATCAGCCCCAGCATTTT
TRBV18,few,TRBJ1-5,-,CASSPLAGSSGNQPQHF,TGTGCCAGCTCACCATTGGCCGGGTCCTCCGGCAATCAGCCCCAGCATTTT